The clone carrying this TCR beta chain was counted ten times or more. Antigen: not known. Unique molecular identifiers were built into the TCRbeta library. MiXCR was run by TCRdb on the PCR reads, yielding one entry per CDR3 protein. The table has 180,000 or so distinct CDR3 sequences, just under 6.5% seen once. This sample is part of a study of T-cell reconstitution after alpha-beta-depleted transplantation in children. Study-level points and caveats: The main origin of T-cell counts and diversity one year after transplant was newly produced T cells. Several hundred expanded graft clones reportedly supplied alpha-beta T cells about two months after transplant.

This CDR3 region has 14 residues. Trimming took off 10 bases at V and 4 bases at J, with 17 bases between the two ends. The V call is TRBV12-3 or TRBV12-4, the J call TRBJ1-3; D is unclear. This clonotype was obtained from a girl younger than two with combined immunodeficiency, due to receive a stem cell transplant. The sample here was PBMCs, taken before TCRalphabeta/CD19-depleted stem cell transplant. The CDR3 bases are TGTGCCAACTATCTCGTACATAGAGGAAACACCATATATTTT. Residues: CANYLVHRGNTIYF.